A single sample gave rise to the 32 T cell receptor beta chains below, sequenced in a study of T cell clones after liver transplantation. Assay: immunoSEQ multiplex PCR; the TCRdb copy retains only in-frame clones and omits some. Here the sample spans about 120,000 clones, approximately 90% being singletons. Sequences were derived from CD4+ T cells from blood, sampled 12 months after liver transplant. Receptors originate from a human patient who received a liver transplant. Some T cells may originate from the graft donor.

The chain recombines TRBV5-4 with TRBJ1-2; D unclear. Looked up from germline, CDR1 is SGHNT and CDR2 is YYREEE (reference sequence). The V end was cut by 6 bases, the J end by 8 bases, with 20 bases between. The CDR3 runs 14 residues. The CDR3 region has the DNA TGTGCCAGCACCTATTACGGGCCTCCACGGGGCTACACCTTC. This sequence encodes CASTYYGPPRGYTF. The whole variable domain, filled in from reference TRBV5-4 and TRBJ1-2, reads ETGVTQSPTHLIKTRGQQVTLRCSSQSGHNTVSWYQQALGQGPQFIFQYYREEENGRGNFPPRFSGLQFPNYSSELNVNALELDDSALYLCASTYYGPPRGYTFGSGTRLTVV.

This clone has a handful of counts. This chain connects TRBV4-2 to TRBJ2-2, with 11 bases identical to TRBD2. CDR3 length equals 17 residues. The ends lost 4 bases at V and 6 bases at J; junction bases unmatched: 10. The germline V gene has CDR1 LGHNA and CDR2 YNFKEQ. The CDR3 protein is CASSPGTSGNIAGELFF. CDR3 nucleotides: TGTGCCAGCAGCCCGGGGACTAGCGGAAATATAGCCGGGGAGCTGTTTTTT.

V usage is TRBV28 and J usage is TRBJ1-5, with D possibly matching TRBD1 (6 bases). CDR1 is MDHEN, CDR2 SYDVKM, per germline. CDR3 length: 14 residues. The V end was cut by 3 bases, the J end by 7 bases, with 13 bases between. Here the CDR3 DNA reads TGTGCCAGCAGTTTTGCGGCAGGGGTCCAGCCCCAGCATTTT. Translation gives CASSFAAGVQPQHF. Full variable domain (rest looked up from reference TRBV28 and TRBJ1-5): DVKVTQSSRYLVKRTGEKVFLECVQDMDHENMFWYRQDPGLGLRLIYFSYDVKMKEKGDIPEGYSVSREKKERFSLILESASTNQTSMYLCASSFAAGVQPQHFGDGTRLSIL.

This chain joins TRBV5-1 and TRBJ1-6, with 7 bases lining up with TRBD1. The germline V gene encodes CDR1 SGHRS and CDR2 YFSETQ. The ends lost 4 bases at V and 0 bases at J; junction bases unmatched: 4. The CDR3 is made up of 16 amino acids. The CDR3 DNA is TGCGCCAGCAGCGCACAGGGGAGCTCCTATAATTCACCCCTCCACTTT. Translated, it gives CASSAQGSSYNSPLHF.

Here the CDR3 reads CASSRLAGGFADTQYF. The CDR3 DNA follows: TGTGCCAGCAGCCGACTAGCGGGAGGATTCGCAGATACGCAGTATTTT. J is TRBJ2-3 and V is TRBV5-4; 13 nucleotides agree with TRBD2. The CDR3 extends over 16 amino acids. V was clipped by 4 bases and J by 4 bases; unmatched bases: 6. Germline CDR1 and CDR2: SGHNT and YYREEE (reference sequence).

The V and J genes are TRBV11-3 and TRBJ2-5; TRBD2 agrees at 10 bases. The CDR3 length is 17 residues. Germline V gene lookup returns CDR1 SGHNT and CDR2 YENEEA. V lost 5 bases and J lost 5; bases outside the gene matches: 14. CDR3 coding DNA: TGTGCCAGCAGCCCGCGAGGGCTAGCGGGAGTACTTGAGACCCAGTACTTC. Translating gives CASSPRGLAGVLETQYF. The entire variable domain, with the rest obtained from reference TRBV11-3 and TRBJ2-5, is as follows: EAGVVQSPRYKIIEKKQPVAFWCNPISGHNTLYWYLQNLGQGPELLIRYENEEAVDDSQLPKDRFSAERLKGVDSTLKIQPAELGDSAVYLCASSPRGLAGVLETQYFGPGTRLLVL.

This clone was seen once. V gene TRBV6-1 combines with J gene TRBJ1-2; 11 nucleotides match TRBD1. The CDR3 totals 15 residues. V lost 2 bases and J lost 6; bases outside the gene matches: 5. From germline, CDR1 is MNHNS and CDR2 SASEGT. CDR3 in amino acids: CASSERGQGANGYTF. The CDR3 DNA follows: TGTGCCAGCAGTGAACGAGGACAGGGGGCGAATGGCTACACCTTC.

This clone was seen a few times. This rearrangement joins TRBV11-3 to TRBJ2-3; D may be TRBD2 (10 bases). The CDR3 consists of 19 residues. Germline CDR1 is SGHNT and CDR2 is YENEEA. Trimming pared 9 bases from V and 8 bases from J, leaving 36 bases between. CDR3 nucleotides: TGTGCCAGTAGCCCTGCCGGGACAGGGTACAGCGGGAGGGCCGGTACGCAGTATTTT. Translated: CASSPAGTGYSGRAGTQYF.

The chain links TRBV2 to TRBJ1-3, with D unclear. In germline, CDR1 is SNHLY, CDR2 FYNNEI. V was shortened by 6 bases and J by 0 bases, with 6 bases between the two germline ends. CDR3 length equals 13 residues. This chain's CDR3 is CASRVSSGNTIYF. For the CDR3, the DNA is TGTGCCAGCAGGGTCAGCTCTGGAAACACCATATATTTT.

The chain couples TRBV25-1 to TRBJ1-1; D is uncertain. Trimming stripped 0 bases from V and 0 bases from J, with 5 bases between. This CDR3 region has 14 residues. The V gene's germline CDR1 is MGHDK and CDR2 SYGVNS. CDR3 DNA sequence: TGTGCCAGCAGTGAATACCCCATGAACACTGAAGCTTTCTTT. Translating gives CASSEYPMNTEAFF. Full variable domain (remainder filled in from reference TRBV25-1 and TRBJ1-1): EADIYQTPRYLVIGTGKKITLECSQTMGHDKMYWYQQDPGMELHLIHYSYGVNSTEKGDLSSESTVSRIRTEHFPLTLESARPSHTSQYLCASSEYPMNTEAFFGQGTRLTVV.

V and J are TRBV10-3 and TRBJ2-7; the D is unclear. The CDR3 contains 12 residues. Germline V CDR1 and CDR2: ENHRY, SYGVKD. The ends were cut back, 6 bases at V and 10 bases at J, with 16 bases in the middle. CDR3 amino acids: CAISRVNAGQYF. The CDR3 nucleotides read TGTGCCATCAGCCGTGTGAACGCCGGACAGTACTTC.

DNA of the CDR3: TGCAGCGTTTCCCGGGGGCAGGAGGGGATGAACACTGAAGCTTTCTTT. It codes for CSVSRGQEGMNTEAFF. This sequence joins TRBV29-1 and TRBJ1-1, with TRBD1 as a possible D gene (6 bases). This CDR3 spans 16 amino acids. V was clipped by 5 bases and J by 0 bases, with 19 bases between them. The germline V gene has CDR1 SQVTM and CDR2 ANQGSEA.

The DNA for the CDR3 is TGTGCCAGCAGCTTAGGACAGGGGGCTGGCAATCAGCCCCAGCATTTT. Translating gives CASSLGQGAGNQPQHF. J is TRBJ1-5 and V is TRBV7-8; 10 bases are shared with TRBD1. The J segment lost 2 bases and the V segment lost 1 base, leaving 2 bases of the junction unmatched. This CDR3 is built from 16 residues. Per germline, CDR1 SGHVS and CDR2 FQNEAQ. The full variable domain, rest sourced from reference TRBV7-8 and TRBJ1-5, is GAGVSQSPRYKVAKRGQDVALRCDPISGHVSLFWYQQALGQGPEFLTYFQNEAQLDKSGLPSDRFFAERPEGSVSTLKIQRTQQEDSAVYLCASSLGQGAGNQPQHFGDGTRLSIL.

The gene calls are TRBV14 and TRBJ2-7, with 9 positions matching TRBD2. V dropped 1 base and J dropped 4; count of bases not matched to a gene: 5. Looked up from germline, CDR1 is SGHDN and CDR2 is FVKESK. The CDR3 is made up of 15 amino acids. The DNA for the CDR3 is TGTGCCAGCAGCCAAGGGCTAGCGGGGCTATACGAGCAGTACTTC. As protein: CASSQGLAGLYEQYF.

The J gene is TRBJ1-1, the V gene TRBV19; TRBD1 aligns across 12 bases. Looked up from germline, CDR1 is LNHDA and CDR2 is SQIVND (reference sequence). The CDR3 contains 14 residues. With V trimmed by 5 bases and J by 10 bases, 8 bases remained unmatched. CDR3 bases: TGTGCCAGTAGTCCCCGGGACAGGGGGCGATCAGCTTTCTTT. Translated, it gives CASSPRDRGRSAFF.

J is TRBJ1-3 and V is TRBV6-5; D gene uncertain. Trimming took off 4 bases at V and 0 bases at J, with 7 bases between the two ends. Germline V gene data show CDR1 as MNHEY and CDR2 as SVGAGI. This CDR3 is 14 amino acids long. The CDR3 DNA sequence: TGTGCCAGCAGTTCCTGGAGCTCTGGAAACACCATATATTTT. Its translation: CASSSWSSGNTIYF.

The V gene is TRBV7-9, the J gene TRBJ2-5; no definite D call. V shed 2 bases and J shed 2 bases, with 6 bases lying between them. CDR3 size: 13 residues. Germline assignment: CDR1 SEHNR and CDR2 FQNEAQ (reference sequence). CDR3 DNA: TGTGCCAGCAGCTTAAACCAGCAAGAGACCCAGTACTTC. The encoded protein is CASSLNQQETQYF. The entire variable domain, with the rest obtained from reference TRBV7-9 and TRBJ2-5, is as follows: DTGVSQNPRHKITKRGQNVTFRCDPISEHNRLYWYRQTLGQGPEFLTYFQNEAQLEKSRLLSDRFSAERPKGSFSTLEIQRTEQGDSAMYLCASSLNQQETQYFGPGTRLLVL.

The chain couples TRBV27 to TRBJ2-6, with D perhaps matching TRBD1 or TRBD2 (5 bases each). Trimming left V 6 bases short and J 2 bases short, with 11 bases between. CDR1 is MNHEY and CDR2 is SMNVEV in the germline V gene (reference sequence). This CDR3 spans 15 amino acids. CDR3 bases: TGTGCCAGCAGCTCCCTGGGGGCTGGGGCCAACGTCCTGACTTTC. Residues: CASSSLGAGANVLTF.

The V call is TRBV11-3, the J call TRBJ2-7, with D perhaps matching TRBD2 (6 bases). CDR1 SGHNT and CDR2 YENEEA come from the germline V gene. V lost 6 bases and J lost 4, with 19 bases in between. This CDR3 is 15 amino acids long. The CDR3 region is CASSPPGGGKYEQYF. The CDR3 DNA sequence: TGTGCCAGCAGTCCCCCGGGTGGGGGGAAATACGAGCAGTACTTC.

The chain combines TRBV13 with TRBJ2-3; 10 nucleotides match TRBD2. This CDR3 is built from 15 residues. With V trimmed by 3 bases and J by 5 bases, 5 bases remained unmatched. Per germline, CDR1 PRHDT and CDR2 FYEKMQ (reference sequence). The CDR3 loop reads CASSFKTSGQDTQYF. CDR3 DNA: TGTGCCAGCAGCTTCAAGACTAGCGGGCAAGATACGCAGTATTTT. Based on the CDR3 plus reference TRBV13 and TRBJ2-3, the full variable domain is AAGVIQSPRHLIKEKRETATLKCYPIPRHDTVYWYQQGPGQDPQFLISFYEKMQSDKGSIPDRFSAQQFSDYHSELNMSSLELGDSALYFCASSFKTSGQDTQYFGPGTRLTVL.

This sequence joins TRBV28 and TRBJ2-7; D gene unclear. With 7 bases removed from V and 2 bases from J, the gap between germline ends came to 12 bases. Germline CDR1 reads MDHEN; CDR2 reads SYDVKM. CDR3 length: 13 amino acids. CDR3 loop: CASNMVRAYEQYF. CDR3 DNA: TGTGCCAGCAATATGGTTAGAGCCTACGAGCAGTACTTC.

As DNA, the CDR3 is TGTGCCAGCAGCTTAGACCGCCTGGGACGAAACACCATATATTTT. The encoded protein is CASSLDRLGRNTIYF. This chain links TRBV7-2 with TRBJ1-3; D is perhaps TRBD1 (5 bases). There are 15 residues in the CDR3. Trimming left V 1 base short and J 5 bases short, with 12 bases between. The germline CDR1 and CDR2 sequences are SGHTA and FQGNSA.

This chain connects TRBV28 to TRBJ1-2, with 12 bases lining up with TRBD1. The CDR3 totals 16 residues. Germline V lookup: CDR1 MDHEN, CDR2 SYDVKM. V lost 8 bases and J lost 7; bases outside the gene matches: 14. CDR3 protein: CASDVGTGGALGGYTF. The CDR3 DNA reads TGTGCCAGCGACGTAGGGACAGGGGGCGCTTTGGGTGGCTACACCTTC.

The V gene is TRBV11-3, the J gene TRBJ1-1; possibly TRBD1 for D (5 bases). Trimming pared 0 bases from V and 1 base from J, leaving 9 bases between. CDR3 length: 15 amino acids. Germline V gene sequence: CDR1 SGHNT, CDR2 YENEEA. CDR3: CASSLDRGTNTEAFF. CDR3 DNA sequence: TGTGCCAGCAGCTTAGATCGGGGGACGAACACTGAAGCTTTCTTT. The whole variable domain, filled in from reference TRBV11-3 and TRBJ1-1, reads EAGVVQSPRYKIIEKKQPVAFWCNPISGHNTLYWYLQNLGQGPELLIRYENEEAVDDSQLPKDRFSAERLKGVDSTLKIQPAELGDSAVYLCASSLDRGTNTEAFFGQGTRLTVV.

CDR3 in amino acids: CASSGQGGSYGYTF. DNA of the CDR3: TGTGCCAGCAGCGGACAGGGGGGTAGCTATGGCTACACCTTC. V and J are TRBV2 and TRBJ1-2; 10 bases agree with TRBD1. Trimming at V came to 6 bases and at J to 4 bases, leaving 5 bases not matched to a gene. Germline loops: CDR1 SNHLY, CDR2 FYNNEI. The CDR3 has 14 residues. The complete variable domain, with remaining parts taken from reference TRBV2 and TRBJ1-2, reads EPEVTQTPSHQVTQMGQEVILRCVPISNHLYFYWYRQILGQKVEFLVSFYNNEISEKSEIFDDQFSVERPDGSNFTLKIRSTKLEDSAMYFCASSGQGGSYGYTFGSGTRLTVV.

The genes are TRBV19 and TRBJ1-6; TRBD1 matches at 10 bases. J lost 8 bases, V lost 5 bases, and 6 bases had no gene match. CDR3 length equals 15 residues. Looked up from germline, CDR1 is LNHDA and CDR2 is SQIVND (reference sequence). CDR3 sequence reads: CASSFRTGGDSPLHF. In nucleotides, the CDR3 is TGTGCCAGTAGTTTCCGGACAGGGGGGGATTCACCCCTCCACTTT. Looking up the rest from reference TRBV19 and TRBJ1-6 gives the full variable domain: DGGITQSPKYLFRKEGQNVTLSCEQNLNHDAMYWYRQDPGQGLRLIYYSQIVNDFQKGDIAEGYSVSREKKESFPLTVTSAQKNPTAFYLCASSFRTGGDSPLHFGNGTRLTVT.

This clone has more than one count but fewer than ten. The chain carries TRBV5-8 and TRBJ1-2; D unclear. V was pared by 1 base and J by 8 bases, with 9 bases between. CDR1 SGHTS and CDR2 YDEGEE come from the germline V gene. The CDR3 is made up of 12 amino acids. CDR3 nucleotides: TGTGCCAGCAGCTTGTTCATCGGGGGCTACACCTTC. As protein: CASSLFIGGYTF.

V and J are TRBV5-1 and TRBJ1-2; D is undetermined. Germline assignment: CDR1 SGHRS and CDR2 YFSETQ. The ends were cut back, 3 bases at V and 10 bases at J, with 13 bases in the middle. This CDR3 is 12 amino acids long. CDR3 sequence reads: CASSSTEDVYTF. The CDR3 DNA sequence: TGCGCCAGCAGCTCCACCGAGGACGTCTACACCTTC.

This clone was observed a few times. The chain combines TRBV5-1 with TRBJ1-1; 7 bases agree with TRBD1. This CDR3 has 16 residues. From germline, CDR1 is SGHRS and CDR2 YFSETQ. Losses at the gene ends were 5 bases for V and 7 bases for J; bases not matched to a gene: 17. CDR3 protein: CASRPTGLGLEGEAFF. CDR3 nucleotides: TGCGCCAGCAGGCCGACAGGGCTGGGGTTGGAGGGTGAAGCTTTCTTT. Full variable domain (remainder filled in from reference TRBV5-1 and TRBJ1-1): KAGVTQTPRYLIKTRGQQVTLSCSPISGHRSVSWYQQTPGQGLQFLFEYFSETQRNKGNFPGRFSGRQFSNSRSEMNVSTLELGDSALYLCASRPTGLGLEGEAFFGQGTRLTVV.

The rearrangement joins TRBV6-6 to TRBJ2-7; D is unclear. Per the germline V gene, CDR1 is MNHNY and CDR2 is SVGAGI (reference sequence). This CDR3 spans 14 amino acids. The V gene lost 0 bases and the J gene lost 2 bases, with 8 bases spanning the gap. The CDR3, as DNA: TGTGCCAGCAGTTACTCGTTAGGGACCTACGAGCAGTACTTC. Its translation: CASSYSLGTYEQYF.

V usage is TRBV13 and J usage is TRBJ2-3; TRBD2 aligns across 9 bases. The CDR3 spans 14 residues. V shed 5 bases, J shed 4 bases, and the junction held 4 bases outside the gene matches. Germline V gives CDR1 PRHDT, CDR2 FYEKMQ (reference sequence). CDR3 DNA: TGTGCCAGCAGCCCTAGCGGGAAGGCAGATACGCAGTATTTT. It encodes CASSPSGKADTQYF.

CDR3 amino acids: CASSGQSVAGNTIYF. CDR3 sequence (DNA): TGTGCCAGCAGCGGGCAGTCGGTGGCTGGAAACACCATATATTTT. This chain joins TRBV6-1 and TRBJ1-3; D is uncertain. The CDR3 has 15 amino acids. The V gene lost 6 bases and the J gene lost 2 bases, with 14 bases spanning the gap. The V gene's germline CDR1 is MNHNS and CDR2 SASEGT.